This T cell receptor beta chain was sequenced in a study of OX40 agonist ivuxolimab in advanced cancers. Overall study: Dose-escalation cases comprised hepatocellular carcinoma, melanoma, renal cell or head and neck cancer. Study conclusions and caveats: Dose levels from 0.1 to 3.0 mg/kg saw CD4+ and CD8+ blood T cells expand clonally by week 6.

With respect to this clone: Its antigen is unknown.

TCRdb's table, derived via immunoSEQ multiplex PCR, lists solely in-frame clones and lacks some. The table records approximately 110,000 clones, 80% to 95% of them present only once. This CDR3 has 18 amino acids. V dropped 0 bases and J dropped 0 bases, with 16 bases sitting between them. Germline V gives CDR1 SGHRS, CDR2 YFSETQ. The rearrangement uses TRBV5-1 and TRBJ2-1; D not certain. The receptor's source is an adult with an advanced solid tumor such as melanoma, head and neck, liver or kidney cancer. This material consisted of CD4+ or CD8+ T cells sorted from blood, taken in a trial of the OX40 agonist ivuxolimab. CDR3 sequence: CASSLVPNMLSSYNEQFF. CDR3 DNA sequence: TGCGCCAGCAGCTTGGTTCCAAACATGTTGAGCTCCTACAATGAGCAGTTCTTC.